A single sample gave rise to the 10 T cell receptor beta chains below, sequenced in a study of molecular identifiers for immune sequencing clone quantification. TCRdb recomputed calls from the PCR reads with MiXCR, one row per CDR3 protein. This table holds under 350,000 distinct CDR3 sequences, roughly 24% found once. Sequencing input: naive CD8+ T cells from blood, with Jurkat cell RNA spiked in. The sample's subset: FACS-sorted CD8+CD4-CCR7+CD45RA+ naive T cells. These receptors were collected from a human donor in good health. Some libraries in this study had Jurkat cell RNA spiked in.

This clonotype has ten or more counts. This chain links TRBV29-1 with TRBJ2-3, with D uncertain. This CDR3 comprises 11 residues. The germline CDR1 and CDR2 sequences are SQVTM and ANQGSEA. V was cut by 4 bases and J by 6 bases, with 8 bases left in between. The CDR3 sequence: CSVVSSDTQYF. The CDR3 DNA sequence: TGCAGCGTTGTTAGTTCTGATACGCAGTATTTT.

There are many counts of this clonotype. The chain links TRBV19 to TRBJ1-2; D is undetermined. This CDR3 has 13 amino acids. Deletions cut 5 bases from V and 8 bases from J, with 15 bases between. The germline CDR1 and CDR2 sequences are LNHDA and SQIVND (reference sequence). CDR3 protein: CASSPRFEEGYTF. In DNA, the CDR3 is TGTGCCAGTAGTCCCCGATTTGAGGAGGGCTACACCTTC.

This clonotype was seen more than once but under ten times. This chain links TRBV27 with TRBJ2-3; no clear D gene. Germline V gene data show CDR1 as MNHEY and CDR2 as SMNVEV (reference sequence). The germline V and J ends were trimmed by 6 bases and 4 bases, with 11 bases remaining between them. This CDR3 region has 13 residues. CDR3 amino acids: CASRGPAPDTQYF. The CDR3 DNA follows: TGTGCCAGCAGAGGACCCGCACCAGATACGCAGTATTTT.

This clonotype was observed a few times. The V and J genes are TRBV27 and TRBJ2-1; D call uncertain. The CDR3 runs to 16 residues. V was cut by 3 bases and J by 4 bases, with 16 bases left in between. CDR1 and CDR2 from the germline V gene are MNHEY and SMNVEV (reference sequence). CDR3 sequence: CASSFALIYPYNEQFF. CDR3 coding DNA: TGTGCCAGCAGTTTCGCGCTTATCTACCCTTACAATGAGCAGTTCTTC.

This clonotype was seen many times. CDR3 protein: CSARAGLRSTEAFF. The CDR3 nucleotides read TGCAGTGCTAGAGCGGGACTACGGAGCACTGAAGCTTTCTTT. The chain links TRBV20-1 to TRBJ1-1; D is perhaps TRBD1 (5 bases). There are 14 residues in the CDR3. With 1 base removed from V and 4 bases from J, the gap between germline ends came to 13 bases. Per the germline V gene, CDR1 is DFQATT and CDR2 is SNEGSKA (reference sequence).

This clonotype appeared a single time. The CDR3 DNA is TGTGCCAGCAGCCGCTCCTCGGGATACAATCAGCCCCAGCATTTT. Translated: CASSRSSGYNQPQHF. The gene calls are TRBV7-6 and TRBJ1-5; D is uncertain. The length of the CDR3 is 15 residues. Trimming left V 5 bases short and J 3 bases short, with 14 bases between. Per the germline V gene, CDR1 is SGHVS and CDR2 is FNYEAQ.

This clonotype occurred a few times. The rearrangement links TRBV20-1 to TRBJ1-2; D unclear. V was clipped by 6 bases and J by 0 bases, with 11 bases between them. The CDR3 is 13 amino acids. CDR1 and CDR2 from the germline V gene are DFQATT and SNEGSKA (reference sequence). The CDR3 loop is CSAKTPSNYGYTF. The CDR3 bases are TGCAGTGCGAAGACACCTTCTAACTATGGCTACACCTTC.

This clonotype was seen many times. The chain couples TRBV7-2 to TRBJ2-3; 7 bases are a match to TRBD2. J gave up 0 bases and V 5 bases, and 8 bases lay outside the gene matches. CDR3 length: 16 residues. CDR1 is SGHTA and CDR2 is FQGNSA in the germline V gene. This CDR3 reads CASSPYSGSSTDTQYF. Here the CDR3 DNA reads TGTGCCAGCAGCCCTTATAGCGGGTCAAGCACAGATACGCAGTATTTT.

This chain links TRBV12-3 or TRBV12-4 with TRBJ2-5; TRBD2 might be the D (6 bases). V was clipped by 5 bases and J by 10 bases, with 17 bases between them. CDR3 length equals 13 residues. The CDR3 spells CASSPLERVDQYF. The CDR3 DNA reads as TGTGCCAGCAGTCCTCTCGAGCGGGTCGACCAGTACTTC.

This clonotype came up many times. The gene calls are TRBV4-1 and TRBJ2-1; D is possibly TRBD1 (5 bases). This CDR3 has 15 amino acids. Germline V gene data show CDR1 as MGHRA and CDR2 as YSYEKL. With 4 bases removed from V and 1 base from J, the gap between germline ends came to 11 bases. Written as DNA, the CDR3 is TGCGCCAGCAGCCTCGACAGCGATTCCTACAATGAGCAGTTCTTC. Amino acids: CASSLDSDSYNEQFF.